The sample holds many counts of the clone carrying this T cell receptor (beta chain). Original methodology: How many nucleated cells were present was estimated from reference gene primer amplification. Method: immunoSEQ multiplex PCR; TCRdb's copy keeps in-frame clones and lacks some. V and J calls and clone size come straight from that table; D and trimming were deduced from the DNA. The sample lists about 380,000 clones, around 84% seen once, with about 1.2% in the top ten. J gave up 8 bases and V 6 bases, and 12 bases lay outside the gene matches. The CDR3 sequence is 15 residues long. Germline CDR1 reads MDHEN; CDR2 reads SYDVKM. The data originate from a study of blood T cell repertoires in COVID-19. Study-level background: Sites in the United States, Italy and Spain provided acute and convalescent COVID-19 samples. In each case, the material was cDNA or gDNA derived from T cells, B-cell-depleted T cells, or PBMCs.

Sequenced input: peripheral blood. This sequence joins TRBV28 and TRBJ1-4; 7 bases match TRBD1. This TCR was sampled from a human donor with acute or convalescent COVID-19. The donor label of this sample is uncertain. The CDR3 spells CASRPEDRLWEKLFF. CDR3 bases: TGTGCCAGCAGGCCTGAGGACAGGCTCTGGGAAAAACTGTTTTTT.